This note documents a single TCR beta chain sequence. TCRdb's table, derived via immunoSEQ multiplex PCR, lists solely in-frame clones and lacks some. The sample holds 80,000 to 90,000 clones, roughly 87% seen once. The source of the sample is a study of blood T cell repertoires in COVID-19. Study overall: Italy, Spain and the United States were the sources of the convalescent and acute COVID-19 samples.

The CDR3 consists of 12 residues. V dropped 9 bases and J dropped 8 bases, with 15 bases sitting between them. Germline values: CDR1 KGHDR, CDR2 SFDVKD. This receptor was identified in a man aged 60 to 75 with acute or convalescent COVID-19. The chain employs TRBV24-1 and TRBJ1-2; no reliable D call. The sequenced sample was peripheral blood. The CDR3, as DNA: TGTGCCACCCGCACGCCCGAGGCCGGCTACACCTTC. Amino acids: CATRTPEAGYTF.